The 4 T cell receptor beta chains listed next were all sequenced from one sample in a study of T-cell reconstitution after alpha-beta-depleted transplantation in children. This sample's TCRbeta library carried unique molecular identifier barcodes. From the PCR reads, TCRdb called clonotypes with MiXCR, one entry per CDR3 protein. The sample has around 94,000 distinct CDR3 sequences, about 6% seen once. The sequenced sample was PBMCs, mostly from graft donor cells, obtained 60 days after TCRalphabeta/CD19-depleted stem cell transplant. The origin of the receptors is a female patient aged 2-10 years who had a stem cell transplant for Fanconi anemia, so the T cells may come from the graft donor.

At least ten counts were recorded for this clonotype. This rearrangement joins TRBV10-2 to TRBJ2-7; no reliable D call. The CDR3 is 12 residues long. Trimming took off 5 bases at V and 2 bases at J, with 7 bases between the two ends. Per germline, CDR1 WSHSY and CDR2 SAAADI. CDR3 in DNA: TGCGCCAGCAGTTCCCCCGCCTACGAGCAGTACTTC. The encoded protein is CASSSPAYEQYF.

In this sample, this clonotype turned up many times. CDR3 residues: CASSPVGGETQYF. CDR3 nucleotide sequence: TGTGCCAGCAGCCCAGTAGGGGGAGAGACCCAGTACTTC. This rearrangement joins TRBV3-1 to TRBJ2-5; maybe TRBD1 (6 bases). The ends were cut back, 4 bases at V and 4 bases at J, with 10 bases in the middle. The germline gives CDR1 LGHDT, CDR2 YNNKEL (reference sequence). The CDR3 covers 13 residues.

The table lists this clonotype with many counts. J is TRBJ2-1 and V is TRBV24-1, with TRBD2 identical over 13 bases. Germline V gene sequence: CDR1 KGHDR, CDR2 SFDVKD. The CDR3 consists of 16 residues. V trimming: 1 base; J trimming: 5 bases; junction bases outside the gene matches: 1. CDR3 protein: CATSDFGTSGNNEQFF. The CDR3 DNA sequence: TGTGCCACCAGTGATTTCGGGACTAGCGGGAACAATGAGCAGTTCTTC.

This clonotype turned up a few times. This chain joins TRBV25-1 and TRBJ1-2; 9 bases line up with TRBD1. V dropped 5 bases and J dropped 4; count of bases not matched to a gene: 8. Germline V gives CDR1 MGHDK, CDR2 SYGVNS. The CDR3 extends over 15 amino acids. The CDR3 loop is CASSNWGGQGYGYTF. For the CDR3, the DNA is TGTGCCAGCAGTAACTGGGGGGGACAGGGCTATGGCTACACCTTC.